The clone carrying this T cell receptor (beta chain) was seen a handful of times. CDR3 length equals 15 residues. V lost 1 base and J 2 bases, leaving 12 bases between the germline ends. Germline V CDR1 and CDR2: MDHEN, SYDVKM. These data are taken from a study of Graves' ophthalmopathy and Graves' hyperthyroidism. Investigators amplified TCR beta CDR3 regions from RNA transcripts. HTBI primers were employed in first-round RT-PCR, then a second-round multiplex PCR followed. TCRdb reanalysed the multiplex PCR reads using MiXCR and keeps one entry per CDR3 protein. Of some 380,000 distinct CDR3 sequences listed, less than 20% are singletons.

The chain recombines TRBV28 with TRBJ2-7; perhaps TRBD1 as D (5 bases). Specimen: peripheral blood. This clonotype was sampled from a woman under 30 with stable Graves' hyperthyroidism. CDR3 sequence (DNA): TGTGCCAGCAGTTTATCCCAGGGAAAAACCTACGAGCAGTACTTC. Its protein product is CASSLSQGKTYEQYF. Looking up the rest from reference TRBV28 and TRBJ2-7 gives the full variable domain: DVKVTQSSRYLVKRTGEKVFLECVQDMDHENMFWYRQDPGLGLRLIYFSYDVKMKEKGDIPEGYSVSREKKERFSLILESASTNQTSMYLCASSLSQGKTYEQYFGPGTRLTVT.